These 5 T cell receptor beta chains originate from one sample sequenced in a study of shared clonotypes between healthy human individuals. Assay used: immunoSEQ multiplex PCR; TCRdb lists only in-frame clones, some missing. The table has more than 500,000 clones, roughly 95% seen once. The source material was naive CD4+ T cells sorted from blood. The subset is: CD45RA+ positively selected. The receptors were gathered from a woman younger than 45 in good health.

The chain is built from TRBV27 and TRBJ2-1, with 7 bases aligning to TRBD2. Per the germline V gene, CDR1 is MNHEY and CDR2 is SMNVEV (reference sequence). The CDR3 loop spans 19 amino acids. V was pared by 4 bases and J by 1 base, with 16 bases of the junction left unmatched. The CDR3 loop is CASSSEDLRRERSYNEQFF. The CDR3 DNA sequence: TGTGCCAGCAGTTCGGAGGACCTGCGGCGGGAGAGGTCCTACAATGAGCAGTTCTTC.

The chain links TRBV6-6 to TRBJ1-3, with 9 bases fitting TRBD1. V lost 6 bases, J lost 4 bases, and 7 bases stayed unmatched. This CDR3 spans 15 amino acids. Germline V CDR1 and CDR2: MNHNY, SVGAGI (reference sequence). Here the CDR3 DNA reads TGTGCCAGCAGCTTTGGGACAGGGAAAGGAAACACCATATATTTT. Translated: CASSFGTGKGNTIYF.

The chain employs TRBV9 and TRBJ2-7, with D possibly TRBD2 on 6 matching bases. The CDR3 covers 14 residues. V was shortened by 5 bases and J by 9 bases, with 21 bases between the two germline ends. The germline V gene encodes CDR1 SGDLS and CDR2 YYNGEE. The CDR3 spells CASSRRGGDGWQYF. The CDR3 DNA is TGTGCCAGCAGTCGACGGGGCGGGGACGGATGGCAGTACTTC.

The chain uses TRBV7-8 and TRBJ1-5; D gene unclear. With 1 base removed from V and 1 base from J, the gap between germline ends came to 11 bases. The CDR3 covers 16 residues. Germline V gene lookup returns CDR1 SGHVS and CDR2 FQNEAQ. The CDR3 DNA follows: TGTGCCAGCAGCTTAGTCGGGGTGGGGAGCAATCAGCCCCAGCATTTT. Its translation is CASSLVGVGSNQPQHF. The full variable domain, with the rest looked up from reference TRBV7-8 and TRBJ1-5, is GAGVSQSPRYKVAKRGQDVALRCDPISGHVSLFWYQQALGQGPEFLTYFQNEAQLDKSGLPSDRFFAERPEGSVSTLKIQRTQQEDSAVYLCASSLVGVGSNQPQHFGDGTRLSIL.

The chain has TRBV19 and TRBJ2-1; 9 bases match TRBD1. The CDR3 extends over 14 amino acids. Losses at the gene ends were 6 bases for V and 7 bases for J; bases not matched to a gene: 7. Germline V lookup: CDR1 LNHDA, CDR2 SQIVND (reference sequence). Here the CDR3 reads CASSDRDRANEQFF. The DNA of the CDR3 is TGTGCCAGTAGCGACCGGGACAGGGCGAATGAGCAGTTCTTC.